These 20 T cell receptor beta chains were sequenced from one sample in a study of cytomegalovirus exposure and HLA in healthy donors. Profiling relied on immunoSEQ multiplex PCR, and the TCRdb table lists in-frame clones only, not all of them. The sample holds approximately 82,000 clones, around 95% seen once. Sequences were obtained from PBMCs. All receptors derive from a young woman in good health and CMV-seronegative.

The J gene is TRBJ2-3, the V gene TRBV5-1; tentative D call: TRBD2 (6 bases). V lost 7 bases to trimming and J lost 6 bases, with 18 bases between them. The CDR3 extends over 14 amino acids. Per germline, CDR1 SGHRS and CDR2 YFSETQ. CDR3 loop: CASQRAPLVDTQYF. CDR3 bases: TGCGCCAGCCAGCGGGCCCCCCTCGTGGATACGCAGTATTTT.

V gene TRBV6-6 combines with J gene TRBJ2-3; no clear D gene. Deletions cut 0 bases from V and 1 base from J, with 11 bases between. The length of the CDR3 is 16 residues. From germline, CDR1 is MNHNY and CDR2 SVGAGI (reference sequence). CDR3 loop: CASSYSIITRTDTQYF. The CDR3 coding sequence is TGTGCCAGCAGTTACTCCATTATCACTCGCACAGATACGCAGTATTTT.

The rearrangement uses TRBV7-9 and TRBJ2-3, with D possibly being TRBD2 (5 bases). V dropped 1 base and J dropped 3 bases, with 8 bases sitting between them. CDR1 and CDR2 from the germline V gene are SEHNR and FQNEAQ (reference sequence). The CDR3 consists of 14 residues. CDR3 sequence reads: CASSLGTRTDTQYF. Here the CDR3 DNA reads TGTGCCAGCAGCTTAGGGACTCGAACAGATACGCAGTATTTT.

The chain is built from TRBV15 and TRBJ2-5; the D gene is possibly TRBD1 (7 bases). The CDR3 runs 16 residues. Trimming shortened V by 3 bases and J by 5 bases, and 19 bases separated the two germline ends. CDR1 LNHNV and CDR2 YYDKDF come from the germline V gene (reference sequence). As DNA, the CDR3 is TGTGCCACCAGCAGGCAGGGGGGCCCGGCGCGGGAGACCCAGTACTTC. It is translated as CATSRQGGPARETQYF.

The chain couples TRBV4-3 to TRBJ1-1; D is possibly TRBD1 (6 bases). The germline V gene encodes CDR1 LGHNA and CDR2 YSLEER. This CDR3 has 17 amino acids. The V and J ends lost 2 bases and 1 base respectively, with 17 bases between them. Here the CDR3 DNA reads TGCGCCAGCAGCCAAAACCCCACCGGGACACAGAACACTGAAGCTTTCTTT. It is translated as CASSQNPTGTQNTEAFF.

This sequence joins TRBV4-3 and TRBJ1-4, with D tentatively TRBD1 (6 bases). Germline CDR1 is LGHNA and CDR2 is YSLEER. V lost 4 bases and J 8 bases, leaving 17 bases between the germline ends. The CDR3 length is 15 residues. CDR3 DNA: TGCGCCAGCAGCCCTTCCCAGGGGCCTACGGAAAAACTGTTTTTT. It yields the protein CASSPSQGPTEKLFF.

CDR3 sequence reads: CASTSVPGGGPLNEQYF. In DNA, the CDR3 is TGTGCCAGTACTTCAGTTCCCGGGGGAGGGCCCCTGAACGAGCAGTACTTC. The J gene is TRBJ2-7, the V gene TRBV19; the match to TRBD2 covers 7 bases. The CDR3 contains 17 residues. The V and J ends lost 7 bases and 5 bases, in that order; junction bases with no gene match: 20. Germline V gene lookup returns CDR1 LNHDA and CDR2 SQIVND (reference sequence).

J is TRBJ1-1 and V is TRBV7-2; no firm D call. The V gene's germline CDR1 is SGHTA and CDR2 FQGNSA. Trimming left V 1 base short and J 3 bases short, with 6 bases between. This CDR3 spans 13 amino acids. As DNA, the CDR3 is TGTGCCAGCAGCTTAGACATGTACACTGAAGCTTTCTTT. Translated: CASSLDMYTEAFF.

The CDR3 sequence is CASSDEGVALGEAFF. DNA of the CDR3: TGTGCCAGCAGCGACGAGGGGGTCGCACTGGGTGAAGCTTTCTTT. This chain joins TRBV9 and TRBJ1-1; maybe TRBD1 (6 bases). Between the trimmed V and J ends, which lost 3 bases and 7 bases, there was a span of 19 bases. This CDR3 comprises 15 residues. The germline gives CDR1 SGDLS, CDR2 YYNGEE.

V usage is TRBV18 and J usage is TRBJ2-7; 15 nucleotides align to TRBD2. Trimming cost V 0 bases and J 4 bases; bases outside gene matches: 4. The CDR3 runs to 17 residues. CDR1 is KGHSH and CDR2 is LQKENI in the germline V gene. CDR3 in DNA: TGTGCCAGCTCACCACCGGTAGGGACTAGCGGGGGGTACGAGCAGTACTTC. Its translation is CASSPPVGTSGGYEQYF.

This clone came up once. An end of the junction differs from the germline gene, which may be a read error. This rearrangement joins TRBV5-4 to TRBJ1-1; possibly TRBD1 for D (6 bases). The CDR3 is made up of 12 amino acids. Germline loops: CDR1 SGHNT, CDR2 YYREEE (reference sequence). The CDR3 here is CASSFVGARRFF. CDR3 coding DNA: TGTGCCAGCAGCTTTGTGGGGGCCCGCCGATTTTTT.

The gene calls are TRBV9 and TRBJ2-1; TRBD2 agrees at 13 bases. V was clipped by 4 bases and J by 2 bases; unmatched bases: 3. The CDR3 totals 16 residues. The germline V gene encodes CDR1 SGDLS and CDR2 YYNGEE. In DNA, the CDR3 is TGTGCCAGCAGCCCCGGACTAGCGGGAGCCTACAATGAGCAGTTCTTC. It translates to CASSPGLAGAYNEQFF.

The genes are TRBV5-5 and TRBJ2-5; possibly TRBD1 for D (7 bases). The CDR3 loop spans 17 amino acids. CDR1 is SGHKS and CDR2 is YYEKEE in the germline V gene (reference sequence). V was cut by 3 bases and J by 5 bases, with 23 bases left in between. CDR3 nucleotide sequence: TGTGCCAGCAGCTCCCAATTACTGAGGAGGGGGCGTGAGACCCAGTACTTC. This gives the protein CASSSQLLRRGRETQYF.

The V call is TRBV2, the J call TRBJ2-6, with TRBD2 identical over 9 bases. The CDR3 has 23 amino acids. Germline V gene lookup returns CDR1 SNHLY and CDR2 FYNNEI. Trimming at V came to 8 bases and at J to 4 bases, leaving 30 bases not matched to a gene. CDR3 nucleotides: TGTGCCAGCGTTAAAAACATTTTAGCCAAGCGGGGGGCCGGATCGGGGGGGGCCAACGTCCTGACTTTC. This encodes CASVKNILAKRGAGSGGANVLTF.

The gene calls are TRBV7-9 and TRBJ1-4, with D perhaps matching TRBD1 (6 bases). CDR3 length: 15 amino acids. CDR1 SEHNR and CDR2 FQNEAQ come from the germline V gene (reference sequence). Deletions cut 5 bases from V and 6 bases from J, with 16 bases between. CDR3: CASSPDGGRDEKLFF. Here the CDR3 DNA reads TGTGCCAGCAGCCCAGACGGGGGGCGGGATGAAAAACTGTTTTTT.

This sequence joins TRBV5-8 and TRBJ2-3; 8 nucleotides match TRBD2. The CDR3 runs to 15 residues. Per germline, CDR1 SGHTS and CDR2 YDEGEE. V trimming: 3 bases; J trimming: 0 bases; junction bases outside the gene matches: 3. The CDR3 region has the DNA TGTGCCAGCAGCTCCGGACTAGCAAGCACAGATACGCAGTATTTT. Protein sequence: CASSSGLASTDTQYF. The full variable domain, completed using reference TRBV5-8 and TRBJ2-3, is EAGVTQSPTHLIKTRGQQATLRCSPISGHTSVYWYQQALGLGLQFLLWYDEGEERNRGNFPPRFSGRQFPNYSSELNVNALELEDSALYLCASSSGLASTDTQYFGPGTRLTVL.

This chain joins TRBV5-1 and TRBJ1-1; 9 positions agree with TRBD1. The V segment lost 7 bases and the J segment 5 bases; nucleotides outside the gene matches: 9. The germline V gene encodes CDR1 SGHRS and CDR2 YFSETQ. The CDR3 is 14 residues long. CDR3 in amino acids: CASATGQGRTEAFF. The CDR3 DNA is TGCGCCAGCGCCACGGGACAGGGACGAACTGAAGCTTTCTTT. Drawing the rest from reference TRBV5-1 and TRBJ1-1, the complete variable domain is KAGVTQTPRYLIKTRGQQVTLSCSPISGHRSVSWYQQTPGQGLQFLFEYFSETQRNKGNFPGRFSGRQFSNSRSEMNVSTLELGDSALYLCASATGQGRTEAFFGQGTRLTVV.

This clone was counted a single time. The chain joins TRBV10-3 to TRBJ2-3; D possibly corresponds to TRBD1 (6 bases). Trimming left V 6 bases short and J 2 bases short, with 12 bases between. The CDR3 totals 14 residues. Per germline, CDR1 ENHRY and CDR2 SYGVKD. CDR3 in amino acids: CAIRGRGDTDTQYF. CDR3 DNA sequence: TGTGCCATCAGGGGCAGGGGAGACACAGATACGCAGTATTTT.

The rearrangement uses TRBV14 and TRBJ1-2; 7 positions agree with TRBD1. Germline V gives CDR1 SGHDN, CDR2 FVKESK. This CDR3 has 13 residues. The ends lost 4 bases at V and 7 bases at J; junction bases unmatched: 6. The chain's CDR3 is CASSRRQGRGYTF. The DNA of the CDR3 is TGTGCCAGCAGCCGACGACAGGGCCGTGGCTACACCTTC. The whole variable domain, filled in from reference TRBV14 and TRBJ1-2, reads EAGVTQFPSHSVIEKGQTVTLRCDPISGHDNLYWYRRVMGKEIKFLLHFVKESKQDESGMPNNRFLAERTGGTYSTLKVQPAELEDSGVYFCASSRRQGRGYTFGSGTRLTVV.

The chain couples TRBV25-1 to TRBJ2-7; a possible D gene is TRBD2 (6 bases). Deletions cut 2 bases from V and 1 base from J, with 12 bases between. CDR3 length: 15 residues. CDR1 and CDR2 from the germline V gene are MGHDK and SYGVNS. CDR3 sequence reads: CASSEGGGESYEQYF. CDR3 DNA sequence: TGTGCCAGCAGTGAAGGAGGCGGGGAATCCTACGAGCAGTACTTC.